This T cell receptor beta chain was profiled in a study of blood T cell repertoires in COVID-19. The overall study: The United States, Italy and Spain supplied acute and convalescent COVID-19 samples. PBMCs, B-cell-depleted T cells, or T cells were the source of the cDNA or gDNA that made up the material.

The CDR3 has 13 residues. Germline assignment: CDR1 KGHDR and CDR2 SFDVKD. V gave up 3 bases and J gave up 3 bases, with 7 bases separating them. Original processing methods: Quantification of nucleated cells was approximated via reference gene primer amplification. Assay: immunoSEQ multiplex PCR; the TCRdb copy retains only in-frame clones and omits some. V, J and clone size are those of that table, while D and trimming were read from the DNA. Altogether about 440,000 clones are present, around 89% being singletons, with the ten largest covering about 4.5%. Sequenced: peripheral blood. This clonotype was sampled from a woman aged 30 to 39 with acute or convalescent COVID-19. The chain combines TRBV24-1 with TRBJ1-1, with D unclear. The CDR3 DNA follows: TGTGCCACCAGTGATACAGACGACACTGAAGCTTTCTTT. This gives the protein CATSDTDDTEAFF.